This entry lists 18 T cell receptor beta chains sequenced from one sample in a study of T-cell reconstitution after alpha-beta-depleted transplantation in children (dated by TCRdb to the mid-2010s). This specimen's treatment or condition label, per the study, means: allogeneic hematopoietic cell transplantation with graft depleted of TCRalphabeta T cells and CD19 B cells. Library preparation employed PCR. Sequencing was performed on an Illumina HiSeq 2500. TCR library preparation used molecular barcoding, with unique molecular identifiers applied to normalize quantification of the TCRbeta repertoire. TCRdb's own reprocessing of the public reads used fastp at Q25 and MiXCR and kept productive beta chains. Rows with a matching CDR3 protein are joined into one entry that keeps the most common DNA and genes. For this sample the table gives 120,000 or so distinct CDR3 sequences, of which 20% to 25% were detected only once. The ten most abundant clones make up about 10% of the sample.

Material: PBMCs, mostly from graft donor cells, obtained 180 days after TCRalphabeta/CD19-depleted stem cell transplant. Receptors were obtained from a male patient under 10 years old who had a stem cell transplant for chronic granulomatous disease, so the T cells may come from the graft donor.

This clonotype was picked up many times. The chain carries TRBV6-1 and TRBJ2-7, with 7 bases that match TRBD2. J was trimmed by 9 bases and V by 5 bases; bases with no gene match: 16. There are 15 residues in the CDR3. Germline lookup yields CDR1 MNHNS and CDR2 SASEGT. CDR3 nucleotide sequence: TGTGCCAGCAGTCAGTCACTAGCGCCGGCGGTTCGGCAGTACTTC. Its translation is CASSQSLAPAVRQYF.

This clonotype was detected once. The rearrangement links TRBV27 to TRBJ2-5, with 9 bases identical to TRBD1. Germline V CDR1 and CDR2: MNHEY, SMNVEV (reference sequence). V shed 3 bases, J shed 7 bases, and the junction held 6 bases outside the gene matches. CDR3 length: 14 residues. CDR3 DNA sequence: TGTGCCAGCAGTTTGGGACAGGGCTATGGGACCCAGTACTTC. Translating gives CASSLGQGYGTQYF.

This clonotype was counted at least ten times. This rearrangement joins TRBV29-1 to TRBJ2-7; maybe TRBD1 (7 bases). Trimming stripped 7 bases from V and 2 bases from J, with 21 bases between. Germline loops: CDR1 SQVTM, CDR2 ANQGSEA. The length of the CDR3 is 15 residues. In nucleotides, the CDR3 is TGCAGCGGTTCAGGTTCGCGGGACAGACCCTACGAGCAGTACTTC. The encoded protein is CSGSGSRDRPYEQYF.

The chain combines TRBV7-2 with TRBJ2-7; D ambiguous. Deletions cut 4 bases from V and 7 bases from J, with 20 bases between. CDR1 and CDR2 from the germline V gene are SGHTA and FQGNSA. This CDR3 is 15 amino acids long. CDR3 protein: CASSSWAYPRDEQYF. As DNA, the CDR3 is TGTGCCAGCAGCTCCTGGGCCTACCCTAGAGATGAGCAGTACTTC.

CDR3 sequence reads: CSVMAPLQETQYF. DNA for the CDR3: TGCAGCGTCATGGCGCCCCTACAAGAGACCCAGTACTTC. The V gene is TRBV29-1, the J gene TRBJ2-5; no clear D. The CDR3 extends over 13 amino acids. V lost 6 bases, J lost 2 bases, and 13 bases lay in between. Germline V gene lookup returns CDR1 SQVTM and CDR2 ANQGSEA.

This clonotype was detected many times. V usage is TRBV3-1 and J usage is TRBJ1-1, with TRBD1 as a possible D gene (5 bases). V was pared by 0 bases and J by 2 bases, with 10 bases between. CDR3 length: 15 residues. Per germline, CDR1 LGHDT and CDR2 YNNKEL (reference sequence). This chain's CDR3 is CASSQDIGANTEAFF. DNA of the CDR3: TGTGCCAGCAGCCAAGATATAGGGGCAAACACTGAAGCTTTCTTT.

V is TRBV18 and J is TRBJ2-7; D is unresolved. The CDR3 has 14 amino acids. Per the germline V gene, CDR1 is KGHSH and CDR2 is LQKENI. V gave up 3 bases and J gave up 5 bases, with 14 bases separating them. CDR3 coding DNA: TGTGCCAGCTCACCCTTCACAGAGGTGGACGAGCAGTACTTC. As protein: CASSPFTEVDEQYF. Drawing the rest from reference TRBV18 and TRBJ2-7, the complete variable domain is NAGVMQNPRHLVRRRGQEARLRCSPMKGHSHVYWYRQLPEEGLKFMVYLQKENIIDESGMPKERFSAEFPKEGPSILRIQQVVRGDSAAYFCASSPFTEVDEQYFGPGTRLTVT.

V usage is TRBV6-1 and J usage is TRBJ2-7, with D perhaps matching TRBD1 (6 bases). There are 14 residues in the CDR3. Germline CDR1 is MNHNS and CDR2 is SASEGT. With 2 bases removed from V and 0 bases from J, the gap between germline ends came to 8 bases. CDR3 in DNA: TGTGCCAGCAGTGAACAGGACAGCTCCTACGAGCAGTACTTC. This translates into CASSEQDSSYEQYF.

This clonotype was observed a handful of times. V usage is TRBV5-1 and J usage is TRBJ2-7; unclear D gene. This CDR3 contains 11 residues. The V gene lost 5 bases and the J gene lost 4 bases, with 7 bases spanning the gap. In germline, CDR1 is SGHRS, CDR2 YFSETQ. The chain's CDR3 is CASRTLYEQYF. CDR3 in DNA: TGCGCCAGCAGAACGCTATACGAGCAGTACTTC.

The rearrangement links TRBV29-1 to TRBJ2-3, with no clear D. Trimming stripped 7 bases from V and 6 bases from J, with 14 bases between. The CDR3 spans 12 residues. Per the germline V gene, CDR1 is SQVTM and CDR2 is ANQGSEA. Here the CDR3 DNA reads TGCAGCGCACGGATCCAACCGGATACGCAGTATTTT. Amino acid sequence: CSARIQPDTQYF.

Many counts were recorded for this clonotype. This sequence joins TRBV5-1 and TRBJ2-7, with D possibly TRBD1 on 6 matching bases. The germline V and J ends were trimmed by 1 base and 3 bases, with 14 bases remaining between them. Germline values: CDR1 SGHRS, CDR2 YFSETQ. CDR3 length: 15 amino acids. As DNA, the CDR3 is TGCGCCAGCAGCTTGACGGGACATTATGGCTACGAGCAGTACTTC. Amino acid sequence: CASSLTGHYGYEQYF.

This clonotype came up many times. The J gene is TRBJ2-1, the V gene TRBV20-1, with D perhaps TRBD2 (6 bases). This CDR3 is built from 12 residues. CDR1 is DFQATT, CDR2 SNEGSKA, per germline (reference sequence). Trimming took 5 bases from V and 7 from J, leaving 12 bases between them. The CDR3 here is CSASSGGNEQFF. The CDR3 coding sequence is TGCAGTGCTTCTAGTGGGGGGAATGAGCAGTTCTTC.

This clonotype was recorded at least ten times. V and J are TRBV12-3 or TRBV12-4 and TRBJ2-3; 7 nucleotides agree with TRBD2. There are 15 residues in the CDR3. Trimming removed 0 bases from V and 4 bases from J; junction bases left unmatched: 4. CDR3 loop: CASSLAAGDSDTQYF. CDR3 sequence (DNA): TGTGCCAGCAGTTTAGCGGCGGGAGATTCAGATACGCAGTATTTT.

This clonotype was picked up many times. V and J are TRBV12-3 or TRBV12-4 and TRBJ2-7; D possibly corresponds to TRBD2 (6 bases). V lost 4 bases, J lost 4 bases, and 14 bases lay in between. This CDR3 region has 14 residues. CDR3 sequence (DNA): TGTGCCAGCAGTTCCCCGGGCGGGACGTACGAGCAGTACTTC. It translates to CASSSPGGTYEQYF.

This clonotype has a count of ten or more. The J gene is TRBJ2-3, the V gene TRBV29-1, with TRBD2 identical over 9 bases. The length of the CDR3 is 15 residues. Germline V gene data show CDR1 as SQVTM and CDR2 as ANQGSEA. Trimming at V came to 2 bases and at J to 6 bases, leaving 9 bases not matched to a gene. The CDR3 DNA sequence: TGCAGCGTTGAAAAAAAGCGGGGGGCCGGGGATACGCAGTATTTT. Encoded protein: CSVEKKRGAGDTQYF.

Concerning this clonotype: A much larger clone lies one base from this, so it may be a read error. The CDR3 bases are TGTGCCAGCAGTTTTCACCGACGTACCTCTGGGGCCAACGGCCTGACTTTC. Protein sequence: CASSFHRRTSGANGLTF. J is TRBJ2-6 and V is TRBV12-3 or TRBV12-4; D might be TRBD1 (5 bases). The CDR3 consists of 17 residues.

The chain recombines TRBV20-1 with TRBJ2-7; TRBD2 agrees at 8 bases. V was pared by 3 bases and J by 2 bases, with 6 bases of the junction left unmatched. The CDR3 is 14 amino acids. CDR1 is DFQATT and CDR2 is SNEGSKA in the germline V gene (reference sequence). Written as DNA, the CDR3 is TGCAGTGCTAGGTCGGGAGGGGGAACCTACGAGCAGTACTTC. It specifies CSARSGGGTYEQYF.

CDR3 DNA sequence: TGCAGTGCAAAAAGGAGAAAAGAGACCCAGTACTTC. Translation gives CSAKRRKETQYF. The rearrangement links TRBV20-1 to TRBJ2-5; no reliable D call. The CDR3 length is 12 residues. Germline V gives CDR1 DFQATT, CDR2 SNEGSKA (reference sequence). Trimming stripped 6 bases from V and 3 bases from J, with 11 bases between.